Listed below are T cell receptor beta chains from one sample, sequenced in a study of blood T cell repertoires in COVID-19. Here immunoSEQ multiplex PCR was the method, and the copy in TCRdb shows in-frame clones only, minus some. There are 110,000 or so clones in the sample; 85% occur only once, and roughly an eighth lies in the top ten. The sample comprised peripheral blood. These receptors originate from a human donor in a cohort sampled during active COVID-19. Each CDR3 is given with its conserved first and last residue. A D gene is named only where the DNA matches it firmly. Rows give clone size only sometimes, using once, few, many, or a class for an expanded clone.

J,size,D,V,CDR3,DNA
TRBJ2-1,.,TRBD2,TRBV19,CASSIGAGRLAGMGNEQFF,TGTGCCAGTAGTATAGGTGCGGGGCGACTAGCGGGGATGGGTAATGAGCAGTTCTTC
TRBJ2-7,.,TRBD1,TRBV3-1/TRBV3-2,CASSQSDRGYEQYF,TGTGCCAGCAGCCAATCGGACAGGGGCTACGAGCAGTACTTC
TRBJ1-2,.,.,TRBV7-3,CASSQTQGYGYTF,TGTGCCAGCAGCCAGACCCAGGGCTATGGCTACACCTTC
TRBJ1-6,.,.,TRBV9,CASSVGGRPDSPLHF,TGTGCCAGCAGCGTAGGGGGCAGACCTGATTCACCCCTCCACTTT
TRBJ1-4,.,TRBD1,TRBV4-2,CASSWTGTGGEKLFF,TGTGCCAGCAGCTGGACCGGGACAGGGGGTGAAAAACTGTTTTTT
TRBJ1-6,.,.,TRBV2,CASTPGRYSSYNSPLHF,TGTGCCAGCACCCCGGGTCGATATAGCTCCTATAATTCACCCCTCCACTTT
TRBJ2-1,.,TRBD1,TRBV4-3,CASSQDGGQYNEQFF,TGCGCCAGCAGCCAAGATGGGGGACAGTATAATGAGCAGTTCTTC
TRBJ1-3,.,.,TRBV19,CASSMFRGPGNTIYF,TGTGCCAGTAGTATGTTCAGGGGACCTGGAAACACCATATATTTT
TRBJ1-2,.,.,TRBV4-1,CASSGRGGVNYGYTF,TGCGCCAGCAGCGGTCGCGGGGGAGTCAACTATGGCTACACCTTC
TRBJ1-2,.,.,TRBV13,CASSIRQNYGYTF,TGTGCCAGCAGCATAAGACAGAACTATGGCTACACCTTC
TRBJ1-5,.,.,TRBV5-5,CASSLLTGGARDQPQHF,TGTGCCAGCAGCTTGTTGACCGGGGGGGCGAGGGATCAGCCCCAGCATTTT
TRBJ1-1,.,.,TRBV6-5,CASSHNMNTEAFF,TGTGCCAGCAGTCATAACATGAACACTGAAGCTTTCTTT
TRBJ2-1,.,TRBD1,TRBV28,CASSSRDRGWHNEQFF,TGTGCCAGCAGTTCCCGCGACAGGGGGTGGCACAATGAGCAGTTCTTC
TRBJ2-3,.,.,TRBV6-4,CASSYDRSTDTQYF,TGTGCCAGCAGTTACGACAGGTCCACAGATACGCAGTATTTT
TRBJ1-1,.,.,TRBV6-2/TRBV6-3,CASSYQNRVSTEAFF,TGTGCCAGCAGTTACCAAAACAGGGTTAGCACTGAAGCTTTCTTT
TRBJ1-6,.,.,TRBV5-6,CASSLVQGRNSPLHF,TGTGCCAGCAGCTTGGTTCAGGGCCGGAATTCACCCCTCCACTTT
TRBJ2-2,.,.,TRBV4-3,CASSQVPRGTGELFF,TGCGCCAGCAGCCAAGTCCCGCGGGGCACCGGGGAGCTGTTTTTT
TRBJ1-5,.,.,TRBV3-1/TRBV3-2,CASSQGRSPNQPQHF,TGTGCCAGCAGCCAGGGCAGGTCCCCTAATCAGCCCCAGCATTTT
TRBJ1-2,once,TRBD1,TRBV28,CASDRGETGYTF,TGTGCCAGCGACAGGGGGGAGACTGGCTACACCTTC
TRBJ2-1,.,.,TRBV6-5,CASSYSSRGIYNEQFF,TGTGCCAGCAGTTACTCGAGCAGGGGAATCTACAATGAGCAGTTCTTC
TRBJ2-6,.,.,TRBV19,CASSMSSGANVLTF,TGTGCCAGTAGTATGAGCTCTGGGGCCAACGTCCTGACTTTC
TRBJ1-2,.,.,TRBV19,CASSVGYGYTF,TGTGCCAGTAGTGTCGGCTATGGCTACACCTTC
TRBJ2-7,.,TRBD1,TRBV6-1,CASSEDQTGRFYEQYF,TGTGCCAGCAGTGAGGACCAGACAGGGCGTTTCTACGAGCAGTACTTC